Sequencing of this TCR beta chain was carried out in a study of OX40 agonist ivuxolimab in advanced cancers. The study's findings and limits: CD4+ T cells averaged fewer expanded clones than CD8+ T cells.

The V segment lost 6 bases and the J segment 4 bases; nucleotides outside the gene matches: 6. Germline V CDR1 and CDR2: SNHLY, FYNNEI. This CDR3 has 17 amino acids. Comments on this clone: No antigen is known for it.

Using immunoSEQ multiplex PCR, the repertoire was profiled, and TCRdb retains in-frame clones only, with some absent. The sample has about 70,000 clones, 65% to 90% seen once. The clonotype comes from an adult with an advanced solid tumor such as melanoma, head and neck, liver or kidney cancer. The source was CD4+ or CD8+ T cells sorted from blood, collected in a trial of the OX40 agonist ivuxolimab. The gene calls are TRBV2 and TRBJ2-1; 16 nucleotides line up with TRBD2. In DNA form, the CDR3 reads TGTGCCAGCAGGCGTCGGGGACTAGCGGGGGGGTACAATGAGCAGTTCTTC. Translation: CASRRRGLAGGYNEQFF. Based on the CDR3 plus reference TRBV2 and TRBJ2-1, the full variable domain is EPEVTQTPSHQVTQMGQEVILRCVPISNHLYFYWYRQILGQKVEFLVSFYNNEISEKSEIFDDQFSVERPDGSNFTLKIRSTKLEDSAMYFCASRRRGLAGGYNEQFFGPGTRLTVL.